These T cell receptor beta chains were read from a single sample in a study of CD8+ T cells in alopecia areata. Only in-frame clones appear in the TCRdb table, and some are missing; sequencing was by immunoSEQ multiplex PCR. The sample shows 150,000 or so clones, 40% to 50% of them seen only once. What was sequenced was CD4+ T cells sorted from blood. The receptors originated from a human donor with alopecia areata. Both conserved end residues are part of each CDR3. Each record gives: V gene, J gene, D gene, CDR3 protein. A D gene is named only where the DNA matches it firmly.

v_call: TRBV5-1
j_call: TRBJ1-1
d_call: .
cdr3_aa: CASSLNVGDTEAFF

v_call: TRBV2
j_call: TRBJ2-5
d_call: .
cdr3_aa: CATAEGTQYF

v_call: TRBV20-1
j_call: TRBJ2-7
d_call: .
cdr3_aa: CSAALGDEQYF

v_call: TRBV27
j_call: TRBJ2-5
d_call: .
cdr3_aa: CASSLYGYVQETQYF

v_call: TRBV6-1
j_call: TRBJ2-5
d_call: .
cdr3_aa: CASSEQVIQETQYF

v_call: TRBV30
j_call: TRBJ2-6
d_call: TRBD1
cdr3_aa: CAWGQGSSGANVLTF

v_call: TRBV5-1
j_call: TRBJ2-1
d_call: TRBD2
cdr3_aa: CASLAGAGNEQFF

v_call: TRBV30
j_call: TRBJ2-1
d_call: TRBD2
cdr3_aa: CAWSVELAGGPWSYNEQFF

v_call: TRBV11-1
j_call: TRBJ2-2
d_call: TRBD2
cdr3_aa: CASSKLAAPGELFF

v_call: TRBV5-1
j_call: TRBJ2-7
d_call: .
cdr3_aa: CASSLTVSSYEQYF

v_call: TRBV5-1
j_call: TRBJ2-3
d_call: TRBD1
cdr3_aa: CASSPTGVEDTQYF

v_call: TRBV30
j_call: TRBJ2-3
d_call: TRBD2
cdr3_aa: CAWSVKRLAGGRTDTQYF

v_call: TRBV28
j_call: TRBJ2-5
d_call: .
cdr3_aa: CASRLGASQETQYF

v_call: TRBV2
j_call: TRBJ2-1
d_call: .
cdr3_aa: CASSDTGLRVVDEQFF

v_call: TRBV5-6
j_call: TRBJ1-4
d_call: .
cdr3_aa: CASSLRRTTNEKLFF

v_call: TRBV28
j_call: TRBJ2-7
d_call: .
cdr3_aa: CASSLLLAGEVYEQYF

v_call: TRBV30
j_call: TRBJ2-6
d_call: .
cdr3_aa: CALDGSGANVLTF

v_call: TRBV10-2
j_call: TRBJ2-5
d_call: .
cdr3_aa: CASSLVKETQYF

v_call: TRBV29-1
j_call: TRBJ1-2
d_call: TRBD1
cdr3_aa: CSAYRGPPYGYTF

v_call: TRBV11-3
j_call: TRBJ2-1
d_call: .
cdr3_aa: CASSLDQGGSSSYNEQFF

v_call: TRBV15
j_call: TRBJ2-3
d_call: TRBD2
cdr3_aa: CATSWREGVDTQYF

v_call: TRBV18
j_call: TRBJ2-6
d_call: .
cdr3_aa: CASSPAYRMSSGANVLTF

v_call: TRBV29-1
j_call: TRBJ2-1
d_call: TRBD2
cdr3_aa: CSVEGMRGREGRNEQFF

v_call: TRBV28
j_call: TRBJ1-1
d_call: .
cdr3_aa: CASSLLRTDNTEAFF

v_call: TRBV29-1
j_call: TRBJ2-1
d_call: .
cdr3_aa: CSGQLGLGNEQFF

v_call: TRBV10-2
j_call: TRBJ2-3
d_call: TRBD2
cdr3_aa: CASSSTSLRRDTQYF

v_call: TRBV2
j_call: TRBJ2-1
d_call: TRBD2
cdr3_aa: CASSEGLAGVNEQFF

v_call: TRBV20-1
j_call: TRBJ1-5
d_call: .
cdr3_aa: CSVPSQPQHF

v_call: TRBV6-5
j_call: TRBJ2-1
d_call: .
cdr3_aa: CASSPRDINYNEQFF

v_call: TRBV27
j_call: TRBJ2-7
d_call: .
cdr3_aa: CATNKGGDFYEQYF

v_call: TRBV27
j_call: TRBJ2-5
d_call: .
cdr3_aa: CASSLWDQETQYF

v_call: TRBV14
j_call: TRBJ2-5
d_call: .
cdr3_aa: CASSLGDRRSETQYF

v_call: TRBV14
j_call: TRBJ1-5
d_call: .
cdr3_aa: CATIGEQGHQPQHF

v_call: TRBV19
j_call: TRBJ1-1
d_call: TRBD1
cdr3_aa: CASSARDRGPNTEAFF

v_call: TRBV30
j_call: TRBJ2-1
d_call: .
cdr3_aa: CAWTAGLSYNEQFF

v_call: TRBV29-1
j_call: TRBJ1-2
d_call: TRBD1
cdr3_aa: CSVQKDRGGYTF

v_call: TRBV29-1
j_call: TRBJ2-1
d_call: .
cdr3_aa: CSGVRVTGYNEQFF

v_call: TRBV5-1
j_call: TRBJ2-3
d_call: TRBD2
cdr3_aa: CASSSGLAGAAADTQYF

v_call: TRBV10-3
j_call: TRBJ2-1
d_call: .
cdr3_aa: CAIRGASYNEQFF

v_call: TRBV27
j_call: TRBJ2-6
d_call: .
cdr3_aa: CASSPHVGVANVLTF

v_call: TRBV10-3
j_call: TRBJ2-7
d_call: TRBD1
cdr3_aa: CAIRHGTGEGEQYF